This T cell receptor (beta chain) was obtained from a study of CD8+CD57+ T cells in acquired aplastic anemia. Points from the study as a whole: Between patients and controls, 25 to 30 CD8+ CDR3 sequences were found in common.

V lost 1 base, J lost 2 bases, and 11 bases lay in between. The germline V gene encodes CDR1 SGHTA and CDR2 FQGNSA. The CDR3 is made up of 15 amino acids. Profiles of TCR beta VDJ and CDR3 were generated from a genomic DNA template. MiXCR, applied by TCRdb to the reads, yields one record per CDR3 protein. The sample records about 180,000 distinct CDR3 sequences, around 48% being singletons. With respect to this clonotype: The target antigen is unknown.

Patients picked for sequencing had shown CD8+CD57+ cell expansion detected by flow cytometry. Every one of the patients had aplastic anemia (severe, acquired). V and J are TRBV7-2 and TRBJ1-2, with a possible D match to TRBD1 (5 bases). What was sequenced was sorted CD4+, CD8+, or CD8+CD57+ T cells (not recorded which) from PBMCs. The TCR originated in a human donor with aplastic anemia. DNA of the CDR3: TGTGCCAGCAGCTTAGGGAACAGGCTAAACTATGGCTACACCTTC. Residues: CASSLGNRLNYGYTF.